Below, 15 T cell receptor beta chains from the same sample are listed, as sequenced in a study of metastatic and nonmetastatic thyroid tumors. TCRdb ran MiXCR on the PCR reads. The data hold around 30,000 clones, with 15% to 20% observed a single time. Thyroid surgery took place with no prior treatment in any patient. The sample consisted of blood. The receptors originated from a female donor with papillary thyroid cancer or a benign thyroid nodule (not recorded which). Some clones in this sample may be carry-over from other donors' samples.

This clone has a handful of counts. A much larger clone sits a single nucleotide away, making a read error possible. CDR3 sequence reads: CASSSQGLKLDTQYF. The CDR3 DNA is TGCGCCAGCAGCTCTCAAGGACTAAAACTAGATACGCAGTATTTT. The rearrangement joins TRBV5-1 to TRBJ2-3, with D tentatively TRBD2 (6 bases). Deletions cut 3 bases from V and 5 bases from J, with 16 bases between. In germline, CDR1 is SGHRS, CDR2 YFSETQ. This CDR3 has 15 amino acids.

Many counts were recorded for this clone. The genes are TRBV4-2 and TRBJ1-2, with 10 nucleotides matching TRBD1. Germline-derived CDR1 and CDR2 are LGHNA and YNFKEQ. The CDR3 sequence is 17 residues long. Trimming took 2 bases from V and 4 from J; bases not matched to a gene: 10. The chain's CDR3 is CASSQSGTGVSGYGYTF. The CDR3 nucleotides are TGTGCCAGCAGCCAATCCGGGACAGGGGTTTCGGGCTATGGCTACACCTTC.

This clone was counted ten times or more. The chain joins TRBV4-2 to TRBJ2-7; the D is unclear. From germline, CDR1 is LGHNA and CDR2 YNFKEQ. The CDR3 spans 15 residues. Trimming removed 0 bases at V and 6 bases at J, with 15 bases between. Here the CDR3 DNA reads TGTGCCAGCAGCCAAGATGGGATCCAGGTGCCCGAGCAGTACTTC. Encoded protein: CASSQDGIQVPEQYF.

This clone was counted at least ten times. The rearrangement joins TRBV24-1 to TRBJ1-4; 7 positions match TRBD1. The germline V gene has CDR1 KGHDR and CDR2 SFDVKD. V was clipped by 2 bases and J by 11 bases; unmatched bases: 1. The CDR3 has 12 amino acids. CDR3 residues: CATSDYRGKLFF. The DNA for the CDR3 is TGTGCCACCAGTGATTACAGGGGTAAACTGTTTTTT.

Worth noting for this clone: A junction end diverges from the germline sequence, so it may reflect a read error. This rearrangement joins TRBV11-3 to TRBJ2-1; D not resolved. The germline CDR1 and CDR2 sequences are SGHNT and YENEEA. This CDR3 has 14 amino acids. The CDR3 spells CASSSLVPDGEQFF. Here the CDR3 DNA reads TGTGCCAGCAGCTCCCTTGTACCAGATGGCGAGCAGTTCTTT. Variable domain in full (rest from reference TRBV11-3 and TRBJ2-1): EAGVVQSPRYKIIEKKQPVAFWCNPISGHNTLYWYLQNLGQGPELLIRYENEEAVDDSQLPKDRFSAERLKGVDSTLKIQPAELGDSAVYLCASSSLVPDGEQFFGPGTRLTVL.

The sample holds many counts of this clone. V gene TRBV10-3 combines with J gene TRBJ2-5; maybe TRBD2 (7 bases). Germline V lookup: CDR1 ENHRY, CDR2 SYGVKD. The germline V and J ends were trimmed by 4 bases and 5 bases, with 14 bases remaining between them. This CDR3 region has 14 residues. CDR3 bases: TGTGCCATCAGTGTCGGGGGGCTTGGGGAGACCCAGTACTTC. It specifies CAISVGGLGETQYF.

This chain joins TRBV9 and TRBJ2-7, with D maybe TRBD1 (5 bases). Germline V gene lookup returns CDR1 SGDLS and CDR2 YYNGEE. Trimming pared 0 bases from V and 2 bases from J, leaving 21 bases between. This CDR3 has 18 amino acids. CDR3 in DNA: TGTGCCAGCAGCGTAGACGGTAGGGGCCTATCGTGGGCCTACGAGCAGTACTTC. Residues: CASSVDGRGLSWAYEQYF.

This clone was seen at least ten times. This chain links TRBV12-3 or TRBV12-4 with TRBJ1-5; 10 nucleotides match TRBD1. V lost 6 bases to trimming and J lost 5 bases; unmatched junction nucleotides: 7. This CDR3 region has 15 residues. This CDR3 reads CASSLTTGGHQPQHF. CDR3 nucleotides: TGTGCCAGCAGCCTCACGACAGGGGGCCATCAGCCCCAGCATTTT.

The chain combines TRBV9 with TRBJ1-1, with 9 bases identical to TRBD1. The CDR3 loop spans 14 amino acids. V dropped 4 bases and J dropped 6; count of bases not matched to a gene: 7. In germline, CDR1 is SGDLS, CDR2 YYNGEE. CDR3 sequence reads: CASSMGQGGSEAFF. The CDR3, as DNA: TGTGCCAGCAGCATGGGACAGGGAGGATCTGAAGCTTTCTTT.

This clone appeared many times. The chain combines TRBV7-9 with TRBJ1-3, with D perhaps matching TRBD1 (5 bases). V was clipped by 2 bases and J by 4 bases, with 12 bases between them. This CDR3 is built from 15 residues. CDR1 and CDR2 from the germline V gene are SEHNR and FQNEAQ (reference sequence). The CDR3 DNA follows: TGTGCCAGCAGCTTACTGACAGTGGGCGGAAACACCATATATTTT. Translating it yields CASSLLTVGGNTIYF.

This clone has a count of ten or more. Distinct nucleotide sequences in the sample also encode this CDR3. The chain links TRBV5-1 to TRBJ1-1; D perhaps matches TRBD1 (5 bases). Per germline, CDR1 SGHRS and CDR2 YFSETQ. Trimming removed 0 bases from V and 6 bases from J, with 9 bases in between. The CDR3 extends over 13 amino acids. This chain's CDR3 is CASSLATDAEAFF. The CDR3 DNA sequence: TGCGCCAGCAGCTTGGCGACAGACGCTGAAGCTTTCTTT.

The chain carries TRBV18 and TRBJ1-4; TRBD1 might be the D (6 bases). V gave up 3 bases and J gave up 4 bases, with 15 bases separating them. CDR3 length equals 16 residues. Germline lookup yields CDR1 KGHSH and CDR2 LQKENI. The CDR3 sequence is CASSPQDRQLNEKLFF. CDR3 coding DNA: TGTGCCAGCTCACCGCAAGACAGGCAACTTAATGAAAAACTGTTTTTT.

This clone was seen repeatedly, ten times or more. The chain couples TRBV5-6 to TRBJ1-1; 7 bases are a match to TRBD1. Unmatched junction bases numbered 9, after V lost 4 bases and J lost 9 bases. This CDR3 region has 13 residues. In germline, CDR1 is SGHDT, CDR2 YYEEEE. Here the CDR3 reads CASSRDRVGKAFF. CDR3 coding DNA: TGTGCCAGCAGCAGAGACAGGGTGGGGAAAGCTTTCTTT. Combining the CDR3 with reference TRBV5-6 and TRBJ1-1 gives the whole variable domain DAGVTQSPTHLIKTRGQQVTLRCSPKSGHDTVSWYQQALGQGPQFIFQYYEEEERQRGNFPDRFSGHQFPNYSSELNVNALLLGDSALYLCASSRDRVGKAFFGQGTRLTVV.

The chain has TRBV4-1 and TRBJ2-7, with D possibly being TRBD1 (6 bases). The V end lost 4 bases, the J end lost 3 bases, and 10 bases lay between the germline ends. This CDR3 has 13 residues. The germline V gene encodes CDR1 MGHRA and CDR2 YSYEKL. CDR3 loop: CASSRGGVYEQYF. The CDR3 DNA sequence: TGCGCCAGCAGCCGAGGGGGAGTCTACGAGCAGTACTTC.

This clone was counted at least ten times. The chain recombines TRBV11-2 with TRBJ1-2; unclear D gene. CDR1 and CDR2 (germline): SGHAT, FQNNGV. The CDR3 sequence is 14 residues long. V was clipped by 0 bases and J by 7 bases, with 12 bases between them. DNA of the CDR3: TGTGCCAGCAGCTTAGATCGTCAGGAAGCTGGCTACACCTTC. It yields the protein CASSLDRQEAGYTF.